The rows below give T cell receptor beta chains drawn from one sample of a study of control samples from healthy donors and cancer patients. This table comes from immunoSEQ multiplex PCR, and its TCRdb copy is limited to in-frame clones, with some not included. This table holds tens of thousands of clones, less than 95% found once. Material: blood. Source of these receptors: a man aged 30-40 years in good health. The CDR3 runs from the conserved cysteine through the conserved F or W. Each record gives: V gene, J gene, clone size, D gene, CDR3 DNA, CDR3 protein. D genes are given only for firm matches. Clone size is shown for a subset of rows, as once, few, many or a class of expanded clone.

>TRBV5-1|TRBJ2-5|.|.
TGCGCCAGCAGCAGCCAGGGGGGAGAGACCCAGTACTTC
CASSSQGGETQYF
>TRBV20-1|TRBJ1-5|.|.
TGCAGTGCTAGTTACCAGAGCAATCAGCCCCAGCATTTT
CSASYQSNQPQHF
>TRBV6-1|TRBJ1-5|.|.
TGTGCCAGCAGTGAAGCGGGGGGTTTGAGCAATCAGCCCCAGCATTTT
CASSEAGGLSNQPQHF
>TRBV4-1|TRBJ1-2|few|.
TGCGCCAGCAGCCAGGAGGGGGGCATGCCAGATGGCTACACCTTC
CASSQEGGMPDGYTF
>TRBV7-9|TRBJ1-2|.|.
TGTGCCAGCAGCTTAAATGGCTACACCTTC
CASSLNGYTF
>TRBV2|TRBJ2-3|.|.
TGTGCCAGCAGTGAAGTTAGCGAGGCGGATACGCAGTATTTT
CASSEVSEADTQYF
>TRBV4-3|TRBJ2-3|.|TRBD2
TGCGCCAGCAGCCTAGGGACTAGCGGGGGGGGTACAGATACGCAGTATTTT
CASSLGTSGGGTDTQYF
>TRBV2|TRBJ1-1|.|.
TGTGCCAGCAGTGACTTGGGGTTTGTAAGCACTGAAGCTTTCTTT
CASSDLGFVSTEAFF
>TRBV4-3|TRBJ1-3|.|.
TGCGCCAGCAGCCAAGCCCTCGGGGGGAGCCACTCTGGAAACACCATATATTTT
CASSQALGGSHSGNTIYF
>TRBV2|TRBJ2-1|.|TRBD2
TGTGCCAGCAGCATACTAGCGGGGTTCTACAATGAGCAGTTCTTC
CASSILAGFYNEQFF
>TRBV6-6|TRBJ1-1|.|.
TGTGCCAGCAACAGACAGGTGAACACTGAAGCTTTCTTT
CASNRQVNTEAFF
>TRBV18|TRBJ2-3|.|TRBD2
TGTGCCAGCTCACCAGGAGCGGGGGCCCCGGGCGGGGATACGCAGTATTTT
CASSPGAGAPGGDTQYF
>TRBV6-5|TRBJ1-5|.|.
TGTGCCAGCAGGCCAGTAATCAATCAGCCCCAGCATTTT
CASRPVINQPQHF
>TRBV5-6|TRBJ1-6|.|.
TGTGCCAGCAGCGCGTTCAATTCACCCCTCCACTTT
CASSAFNSPLHF
>TRBV7-6|TRBJ1-2|.|TRBD1
TGTGCCAGCAGCCAAAAGTCGGGACAGGGTTTTGGCTACACCTTC
CASSQKSGQGFGYTF
>TRBV9|TRBJ2-6|.|.
TGTGCCAGCAGCGTATCCGGCTCTGGGGCCAACGTCCTGACTTTC
CASSVSGSGANVLTF
>TRBV2|TRBJ2-1|.|.
TGTGCCAGCAGTGCACTATGGCATGATGAGCAGTTCTTC
CASSALWHDEQFF
>TRBV18|TRBJ1-1|.|.
TGTGCCAGCTCACCAATACAGAACACTGAAGCTTTCTTT
CASSPIQNTEAFF
>TRBV2|TRBJ1-5|.|.
TGTGCCAGCCTCCGGGACGGCGGAAGCAATCAGCCCCAGCATTTT
CASLRDGGSNQPQHF
>TRBV4-3|TRBJ2-3|.|TRBD2
TGCGCCAGCAGCCAAGAATTAGCGGGGGGCAGCACAGATACGCAGTATTTT
CASSQELAGGSTDTQYF
>TRBV28|TRBJ2-7|.|.
TGTGCCAGCAGTACCGGGACCTCCTACGAGCAGTACTTC
CASSTGTSYEQYF
>TRBV7-6|TRBJ2-1|once|.
TGTGCCAGCAGCCCCTCCGGTGGGAGTGGTGGTGAGCAGTTCTTC
CASSPSGGSGGEQFF
>TRBV24-1|TRBJ2-7|.|TRBD1
TGTGCCACCAGTGACGGACAGGATAATATACACTACGAGCAGTACTTC
CATSDGQDNIHYEQYF
>TRBV6-5|TRBJ1-5|.|.
TGTGCCAGCAGTTACGCAGGGTTGGGTCAGCCCCAGCATTTT
CASSYAGLGQPQHF
>TRBV27|TRBJ2-7|.|TRBD1
TGTGCCAGCAGTTCAATAGACAGGGGGTTCTACGAGCAGTACTTC
CASSSIDRGFYEQYF
>TRBV11-2|TRBJ2-1|.|.
TGTGCCAGCAGCTTAGCCGGGTCGGACAATGAGCAGTTCTTC
CASSLAGSDNEQFF
>TRBV6-1|TRBJ1-6|once|.
TGTGCCAGCAGTGAGAGTCAGGGACCCTTTTCACCCCTCCACTTT
CASSESQGPFSPLHF
>TRBV5-1|TRBJ1-1|.|.
TGCGCCAGCAGCTTGGGCCCCCAGGGGACCCAAAACACTGAAGCTTTCTTT
CASSLGPQGTQNTEAFF
>TRBV5-4|TRBJ2-1|few|.
TGTGCCAGCAGCTTGAGCGGATACTACAATGAGCAGTTCTTC
CASSLSGYYNEQFF
>TRBV28|TRBJ2-1|.|.
TGTGCCAGCAGTCCCCGGGGCGACAATGAGCAGTTCTTC
CASSPRGDNEQFF
>TRBV28|TRBJ1-4|.|.
TGTGCCAGCAGTTATGCTAATGAAAAACTGTTTTTT
CASSYANEKLFF
>TRBV9|TRBJ1-6|.|TRBD1
TGTGCCAGCAGCGCCACTACAGGGGATAATTCACCCCTCCACTTT
CASSATTGDNSPLHF
>TRBV19|TRBJ1-2|.|TRBD1
TGTGCCAGTAACCCAGGACAGGCCGGCTATGGCTACACCTTC
CASNPGQAGYGYTF
>TRBV4-1|TRBJ1-1|.|.
TGCGCCAGCAGCCAAGATGACAGGTCTAACACTGAAGCTTTCTTT
CASSQDDRSNTEAFF
>TRBV28|TRBJ2-2|.|TRBD1
TGTGCCATTAAAAGACAGGGGGCGTACACCGGGGAGCTGTTTTTT
CAIKRQGAYTGELFF
>TRBV5-1|TRBJ1-2|once|.
TGCGCCAGCAGCTCCCAGGCTGACTATGGCTACACCTTC
CASSSQADYGYTF
>TRBV6-5|TRBJ1-1|.|.
TGTGCCAGCAGTTACTCGTTTCAGTTGAACACTGAAGCTTTCTTT
CASSYSFQLNTEAFF
>TRBV28|TRBJ1-1|.|.
TGTGCCAGCAGTTTGACGGCTACGAACATGAACACTGAAGCTTTCTTT
CASSLTATNMNTEAFF
>TRBV7-9|TRBJ2-1|.|TRBD2
TGTGCCAGCAGCGCCCTAGCGGTGTACAATGAGCAGTTCTTC
CASSALAVYNEQFF
>TRBV30|TRBJ2-3|.|TRBD2
TGTGCCTGGAGTGCCGGCGGGGGGGATAGGGATACGCAGTATTTT
CAWSAGGGDRDTQYF
>TRBV3-1/TRBV3-2|TRBJ2-3|once|.
TGTGCCAGCAGCCAAGGTCGGGTTACAGATACGCAGTATTTT
CASSQGRVTDTQYF
>TRBV5-4|TRBJ2-3|.|.
TGTGCCAGCACCGAAGGATCAGCTGCGCGCACAGATACGCAGTATTTT
CASTEGSAARTDTQYF